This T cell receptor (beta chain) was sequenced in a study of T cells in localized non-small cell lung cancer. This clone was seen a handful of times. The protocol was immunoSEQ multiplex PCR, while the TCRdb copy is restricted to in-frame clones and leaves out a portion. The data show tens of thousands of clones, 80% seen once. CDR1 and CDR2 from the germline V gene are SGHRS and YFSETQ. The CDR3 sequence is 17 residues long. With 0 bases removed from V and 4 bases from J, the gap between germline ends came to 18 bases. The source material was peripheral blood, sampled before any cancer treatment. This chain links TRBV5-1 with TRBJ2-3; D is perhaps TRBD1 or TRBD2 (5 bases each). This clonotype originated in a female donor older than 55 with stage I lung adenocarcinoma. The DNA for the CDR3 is TGCGCCAGCAGCTTGGAGGGCCTCGGGGCTTACTCAGATACGCAGTATTTT. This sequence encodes CASSLEGLGAYSDTQYF.